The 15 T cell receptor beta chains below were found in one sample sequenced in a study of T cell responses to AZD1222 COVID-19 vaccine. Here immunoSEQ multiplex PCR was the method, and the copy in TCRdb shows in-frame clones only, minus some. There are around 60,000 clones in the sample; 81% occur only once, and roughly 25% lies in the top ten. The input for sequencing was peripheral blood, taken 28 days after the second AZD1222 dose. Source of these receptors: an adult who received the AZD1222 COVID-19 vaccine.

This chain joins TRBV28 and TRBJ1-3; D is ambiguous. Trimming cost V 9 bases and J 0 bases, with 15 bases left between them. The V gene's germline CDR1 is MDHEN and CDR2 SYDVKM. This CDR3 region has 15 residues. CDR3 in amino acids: CASRNQAISGNTIYF. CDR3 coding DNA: TGTGCCAGTCGGAACCAGGCTATCTCTGGAAACACCATATATTTT.

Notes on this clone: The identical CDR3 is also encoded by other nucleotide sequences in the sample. This chain's CDR3 is CATSNQGPYNEQFF. CDR3 coding DNA: TGTGCCACCAGCAACCAAGGCCCCTACAATGAGCAGTTCTTC. The rearrangement links TRBV15 to TRBJ2-1; D gene ambiguous. Germline CDR1 reads LNHNV; CDR2 reads YYDKDF (reference sequence). Trimming took 4 bases from V and 2 from J, leaving 9 bases between them. The CDR3 sequence is 14 residues long. Full variable domain (rest looked up from reference TRBV15 and TRBJ2-1): DAMVIQNPRYQVTQFGKPVTLSCSQTLNHNVMYWYQQKSSQAPKLLFHYYDKDFNNEADTPDNFQSRRPNTSFCFLDIRSPGLGDTAMYLCATSNQGPYNEQFFGPGTRLTVL.

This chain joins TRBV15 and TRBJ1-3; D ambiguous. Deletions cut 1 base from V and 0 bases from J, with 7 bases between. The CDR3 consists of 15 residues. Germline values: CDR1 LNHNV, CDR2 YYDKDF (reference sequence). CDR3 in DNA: TGTGCCACCAGCAGAGGACCTAGCTCTGGAAACACCATATATTTT. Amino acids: CATSRGPSSGNTIYF. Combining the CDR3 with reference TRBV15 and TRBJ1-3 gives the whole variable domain DAMVIQNPRYQVTQFGKPVTLSCSQTLNHNVMYWYQQKSSQAPKLLFHYYDKDFNNEADTPDNFQSRRPNTSFCFLDIRSPGLGDTAMYLCATSRGPSSGNTIYFGEGSWLTVV.

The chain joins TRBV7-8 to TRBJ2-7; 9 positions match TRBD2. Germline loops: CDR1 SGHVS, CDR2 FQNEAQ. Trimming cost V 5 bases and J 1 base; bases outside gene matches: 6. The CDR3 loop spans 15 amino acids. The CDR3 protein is CASSQSSGRSYEQYF. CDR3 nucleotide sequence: TGTGCCAGCAGCCAATCGAGCGGGAGGTCCTACGAGCAGTACTTC.

Here the CDR3 reads CASSIGQARWYNEQFF. The CDR3 DNA reads TGTGCCAGTAGTATAGGACAGGCCCGCTGGTACAATGAGCAGTTCTTC. The chain joins TRBV19 to TRBJ2-1; maybe TRBD1 (6 bases). CDR1 LNHDA and CDR2 SQIVND come from the germline V gene (reference sequence). Trimming stripped 1 base from V and 4 bases from J, with 14 bases between. The CDR3 runs 16 residues.

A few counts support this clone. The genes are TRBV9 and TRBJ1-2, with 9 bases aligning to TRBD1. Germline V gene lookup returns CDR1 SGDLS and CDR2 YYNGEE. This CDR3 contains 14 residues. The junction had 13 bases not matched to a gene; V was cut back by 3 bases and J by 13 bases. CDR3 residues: CASSAAGTGQLFTF. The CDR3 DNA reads TGTGCCAGCAGCGCCGCCGGGACAGGGCAACTTTTCACCTTC. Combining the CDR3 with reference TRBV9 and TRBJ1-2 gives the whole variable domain DSGVTQTPKHLITATGQRVTLRCSPRSGDLSVYWYQQSLDQGLQFLIQYYNGEERAKGNILERFSAQQFPDLHSELNLSSLELGDSALYFCASSAAGTGQLFTFGSGTRLTVV.

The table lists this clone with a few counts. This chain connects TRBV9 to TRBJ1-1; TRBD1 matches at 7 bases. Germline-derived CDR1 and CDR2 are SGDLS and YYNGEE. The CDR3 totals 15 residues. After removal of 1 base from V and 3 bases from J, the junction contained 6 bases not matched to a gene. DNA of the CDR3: TGTGCCAGCAGCGTATCGGCAGGGGGTTACACTGAAGCTTTCTTT. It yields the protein CASSVSAGGYTEAFF.

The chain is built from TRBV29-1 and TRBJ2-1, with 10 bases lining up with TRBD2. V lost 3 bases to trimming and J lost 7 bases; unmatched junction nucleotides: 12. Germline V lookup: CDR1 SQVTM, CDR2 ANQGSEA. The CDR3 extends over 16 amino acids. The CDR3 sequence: CSVEASQSGRANEQFF. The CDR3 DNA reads TGCAGCGTTGAGGCCTCTCAAAGCGGGAGGGCGAATGAGCAGTTCTTC.

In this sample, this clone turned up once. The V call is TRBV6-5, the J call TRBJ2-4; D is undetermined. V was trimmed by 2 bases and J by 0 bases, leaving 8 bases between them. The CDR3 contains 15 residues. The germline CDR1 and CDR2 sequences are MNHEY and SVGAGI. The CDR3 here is CASSYRSVAKNIQYF. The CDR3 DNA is TGTGCCAGCAGTTACAGGTCCGTAGCCAAAAACATTCAGTACTTC.

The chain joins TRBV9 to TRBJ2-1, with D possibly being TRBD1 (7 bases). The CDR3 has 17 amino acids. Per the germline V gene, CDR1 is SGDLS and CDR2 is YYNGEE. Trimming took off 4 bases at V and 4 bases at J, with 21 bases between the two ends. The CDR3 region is CASSPPAGGTAYNEQFF. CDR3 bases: TGTGCCAGCAGCCCACCCGCCGGAGGGACAGCTTACAATGAGCAGTTCTTC.

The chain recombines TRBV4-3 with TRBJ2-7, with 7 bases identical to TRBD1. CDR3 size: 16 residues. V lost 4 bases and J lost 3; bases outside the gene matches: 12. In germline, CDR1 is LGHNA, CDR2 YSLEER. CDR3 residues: CASSRELTGLGYEQYF. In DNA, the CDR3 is TGCGCCAGCAGCCGCGAACTGACAGGGCTAGGCTACGAGCAGTACTTC.

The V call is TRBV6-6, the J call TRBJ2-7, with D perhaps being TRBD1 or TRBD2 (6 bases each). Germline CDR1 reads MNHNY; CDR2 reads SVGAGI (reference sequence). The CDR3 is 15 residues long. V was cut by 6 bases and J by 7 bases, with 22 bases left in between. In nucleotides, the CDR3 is TGTGCCAGCAGGGGGCAGGCGGGGCCAGGGGTGGAGCAGTACTTC. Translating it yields CASRGQAGPGVEQYF.

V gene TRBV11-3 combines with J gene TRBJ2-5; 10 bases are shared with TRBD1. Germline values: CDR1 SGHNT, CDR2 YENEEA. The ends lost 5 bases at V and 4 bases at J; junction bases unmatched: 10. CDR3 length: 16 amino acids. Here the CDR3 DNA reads TGTGCCAGCAGCGATGGGACAGGGGAAAGCGGAGAGACCCAGTACTTC. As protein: CASSDGTGESGETQYF.

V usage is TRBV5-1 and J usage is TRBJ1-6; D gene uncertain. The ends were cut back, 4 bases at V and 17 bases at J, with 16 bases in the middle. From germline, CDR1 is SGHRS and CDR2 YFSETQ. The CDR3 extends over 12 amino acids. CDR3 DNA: TGCGCCAGCAGCCCAGACGGAGCTCCTTTCCACTTT. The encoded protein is CASSPDGAPFHF.

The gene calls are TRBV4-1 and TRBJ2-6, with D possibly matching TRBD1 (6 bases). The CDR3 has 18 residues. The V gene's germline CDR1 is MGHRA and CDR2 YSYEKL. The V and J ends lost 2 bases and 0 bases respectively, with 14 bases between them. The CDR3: CASSQTPGQISGANVLTF. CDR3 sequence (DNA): TGCGCCAGCAGCCAAACCCCGGGACAAATCTCTGGGGCCAACGTCCTGACTTTC.